Following are 6 T cell receptor beta chains from one sample sequenced in a study of blood T cell repertoires in COVID-19. Measured with immunoSEQ multiplex PCR; TCRdb has only the in-frame clones, and not every one. The data hold about 240,000 clones, with just under 85% observed a single time. Sequenced sample: peripheral blood. These receptors were obtained from a woman aged 55-70 years with active or convalescent COVID-19.

This chain connects TRBV2 to TRBJ2-5; unclear D gene. Germline-derived CDR1 and CDR2 are SNHLY and FYNNEI. The V and J ends lost 0 bases and 7 bases respectively, with 12 bases between them. This CDR3 spans 14 amino acids. The CDR3 bases are TGTGCCAGCAGTGAAGCGTCAACGGGTGGGACCCAGTACTTC. It encodes CASSEASTGGTQYF. Full variable domain (outside the CDR3, taken from reference TRBV2 and TRBJ2-5): EPEVTQTPSHQVTQMGQEVILRCVPISNHLYFYWYRQILGQKVEFLVSFYNNEISEKSEIFDDQFSVERPDGSNFTLKIRSTKLEDSAMYFCASSEASTGGTQYFGPGTRLLVL.

J is TRBJ1-3 and V is TRBV19; TRBD1 might be the D (6 bases). CDR1 and CDR2 (germline): LNHDA, SQIVND (reference sequence). Trimming took 8 bases from V and 3 from J, leaving 14 bases between them. CDR3 length: 14 amino acids. The CDR3 DNA sequence: TGTGCCAGTGCGAATAACAGGGTTGGAAACACCATATATTTT. Its protein is CASANNRVGNTIYF.

This clone was found once. The chain is built from TRBV6-1 and TRBJ1-4; D is unresolved. The V gene's germline CDR1 is MNHNS and CDR2 SASEGT. V lost 2 bases and J lost 8, with 21 bases in between. This CDR3 has 17 residues. The CDR3 spells CASSEIVSGPTEEKLFF. The CDR3 region has the DNA TGTGCCAGCAGTGAAATAGTGAGCGGACCCACCGAAGAAAAACTGTTTTTT.

This clone occurred a few times. V usage is TRBV7-2 and J usage is TRBJ1-5; D is unclear. The length of the CDR3 is 12 residues. V was shortened by 6 bases and J by 7 bases, with 10 bases between the two germline ends. Germline CDR1 SGHTA, CDR2 FQGNSA. In DNA, the CDR3 is TGTGCCAGCAGTTTTCCTAACCAGCCCCAGCATTTT. It is translated as CASSFPNQPQHF.

This clone was seen just once. V and J are TRBV20-1 and TRBJ2-1; 7 bases are a match to TRBD2. Germline CDR1 DFQATT, CDR2 SNEGSKA (reference sequence). Trimming cost V 3 bases and J 5 bases; bases outside gene matches: 10. CDR3 size: 15 residues. The CDR3 coding sequence is TGCAGTGCTAGTGGGGCGGGAGCGAGGGACAATGAGCAGTTCTTC. Translation: CSASGAGARDNEQFF.

The chain's CDR3 is CATSDPIGQGAGANVLTF. The CDR3 bases are TGTGCCACCAGTGATCCAATCGGACAGGGCGCTGGGGCCAACGTCCTGACTTTC. V and J are TRBV24-1 and TRBJ2-6, with 8 nucleotides matching TRBD1. CDR1 and CDR2 (germline): KGHDR, SFDVKD. V trimming: 3 bases; J trimming: 2 bases; junction bases outside the gene matches: 8. This CDR3 is built from 18 residues.